Listed below are T cell receptor beta chains from one sample, sequenced in a study of blood T cell repertoires in COVID-19. TCRdb keeps only in-frame clones here, not all; method: immunoSEQ multiplex PCR. This sample has approximately 220,000 clones; roughly 90% occur once, and the top ten carry roughly 2.7%. Specimen: PBMCs or T cells enriched from blood (not recorded which). The receptors come from a woman aged 25-40 years who had recovered from COVID-19. The CDR3 runs from the conserved cysteine through the conserved F or W. Each record gives: D gene, V gene, J gene, clone size, CDR3 DNA, CDR3 protein. A D gene is named only where the DNA matches it firmly. Where a row states a size, it is once, few, many or the class of an expanded clone; other rows omit it.

TRBD2,TRBV11-2,TRBJ2-5,.,TGTGCCAGCAGCTTAGTAGACGGGGGGGTTAAAGAGACCCAGTACTTC,CASSLVDGGVKETQYF
.,TRBV5-4,TRBJ2-4,.,TGTGCCAGCAGCTTGGCCAGGGGCCTCGGGGACATTCAGTACTTC,CASSLARGLGDIQYF
.,TRBV4-3,TRBJ1-6,.,TGCGCCAGCAGCCAAGATAAAACAGGGATTACACCCCTCCACTTT,CASSQDKTGITPLHF
.,TRBV5-1,TRBJ1-6,.,TGCGCCAGCAGCTTGGATGACAGGCTGAATTCACCCCTCCACTTT,CASSLDDRLNSPLHF
TRBD2,TRBV5-4,TRBJ2-3,.,TGTGCCAGCAGCTTGAAGGCTAGCGGGGTGGCAGATACGCAGTATTTT,CASSLKASGVADTQYF
TRBD2,TRBV5-1,TRBJ2-3,.,TGCGCCAGCCAGCGGGGAGGTGCGGTGGCAGATACGCAGTATTTT,CASQRGGAVADTQYF
TRBD1,TRBV5-1,TRBJ1-3,.,TGCGCCAGCAGCTTGGATCGGACAGGGTCTACTGGAAACACCATATATTTT,CASSLDRTGSTGNTIYF
.,TRBV10-3,TRBJ1-1,.,TGTGCCATCAGTGAGCGGGGGATTCTTGGGAACACTGAAGCTTTCTTT,CAISERGILGNTEAFF
.,TRBV7-2,TRBJ1-3,.,TGTGCCAGCAGTCAGAGCAGGGGATTCTCTGGAAACACCATATATTTT,CASSQSRGFSGNTIYF
.,TRBV5-1,TRBJ2-1,.,TGCGCCAGCAGCTTGGGTCTACGCTACAATGAGCAGTTCTTC,CASSLGLRYNEQFF
.,TRBV4-3,TRBJ1-5,.,TGCGCCAGCAGCCGAGACTTTTTTAATAGCAATCAGCCCCAGCATTTT,CASSRDFFNSNQPQHF
TRBD1,TRBV5-1,TRBJ1-2,.,TGCGCCAGCAGCGAGGGACAGGGAGAAGGCTACACCTTC,CASSEGQGEGYTF
.,TRBV12-5,TRBJ1-1,.,TGTGCTAGTGGCCTTGAAGGGGGCACTGAAGCTTTCTTT,CASGLEGGTEAFF
TRBD1,TRBV7-2,TRBJ1-1,once,TGTGCCAGCAGCACCACAGGGGTGGGGGGCACTGAAGCTTTCTTT,CASSTTGVGGTEAFF
TRBD2,TRBV5-1,TRBJ2-5,.,TGCGCCAGCAGCTTAACCCAAACGGGACTAGTGGGGGAGACCCAGTACTTC,CASSLTQTGLVGETQYF
TRBD2,TRBV6-1,TRBJ2-1,once,TGTGCCAGCAGTGAAGGACTAGCGGGGGGTGTCAATGAGCAGTTCTTC,CASSEGLAGGVNEQFF
.,TRBV7-3,TRBJ2-7,once,TGTGCCAGCAGCTTGACCAGGGTTCACGAGCAGTACTTC,CASSLTRVHEQYF
TRBD2,TRBV5-1,TRBJ2-7,.,TGCGCCAGCAGCTTGGATAGCGGGGCGGGCGAGCAGTACTTC,CASSLDSGAGEQYF
.,TRBV4-2,TRBJ2-7,once,TGTGCCAGCAGCCAAGGATGGGCAGGAGGCTCTTACGAGCAGTACTTC,CASSQGWAGGSYEQYF
TRBD2,TRBV7-8,TRBJ2-2,.,TGTGCCAGCAGCCTGAAGCGGGGGGGTGACACCGGGGAGCTGTTTTTT,CASSLKRGGDTGELFF
TRBD2,TRBV5-1,TRBJ2-3,.,TGCGCCAGCAGCCCCCGGGGGACTAGCACCACAGATACGCAGTATTTT,CASSPRGTSTTDTQYF
.,TRBV27,TRBJ2-3,.,TGTGCCAGCAGTTTAGCGGGCCCTTCTTCTACGCAGTATTTT,CASSLAGPSSTQYF
TRBD1,TRBV5-6,TRBJ1-1,.,TGTGCCAGCAGCTCCAGGGGGACAGTGGAGTACACTGAAGCTTTCTTT,CASSSRGTVEYTEAFF